The 30 T cell receptor beta chains in this list originate from one sample, sequenced in a study of graft-versus-host responses after intestinal transplantation. Assay: immunoSEQ multiplex PCR; the TCRdb copy retains only in-frame clones and omits some. The data show around 30,000 clones, about three quarters seen once. Processed graft tissue released its intraepithelial and lamina propria lymphocytes. The sequencing used ileum tissue, collected 98 days after intestinal transplantation. Source of these receptors: a human patient who received an intestinal transplant, so some T cells may come from the graft donor.

The rearrangement links TRBV11-2 to TRBJ2-2, with a possible D match to TRBD2 (6 bases). V lost 2 bases and J 5 bases, leaving 12 bases between the germline ends. CDR1 and CDR2 from the germline V gene are SGHAT and FQNNGV. This CDR3 has 15 amino acids. The chain's CDR3 is CASSLWLARTGELFF. CDR3 bases: TGTGCCAGCAGCTTATGGCTAGCGAGGACCGGGGAGCTGTTTTTT.

In its sample, this clone was seen once. The chain uses TRBV27 and TRBJ1-2; the D is unclear. Trimming cost V 0 bases and J 8 bases, with 13 bases left between them. Germline V gives CDR1 MNHEY, CDR2 SMNVEV (reference sequence). This CDR3 contains 14 residues. CDR3 in amino acids: CASSLSATIGGYTF. The CDR3 DNA sequence: TGTGCCAGCAGTTTATCAGCCACGATCGGGGGCTACACCTTC.

The V and J genes are TRBV7-9 and TRBJ1-5; D not certain. Per the germline V gene, CDR1 is SEHNR and CDR2 is FQNEAQ (reference sequence). Trimming left V 11 bases short and J 2 bases short, with 10 bases between. The CDR3 is 12 amino acids. The CDR3 nucleotides read TGTGCCCCTGCCGGGTGCAATCAGCCCCAGCATTTT. Its protein is CAPAGCNQPQHF.

The chain has TRBV7-2 and TRBJ2-2; D is uncertain. This CDR3 has 16 amino acids. The germline V gene has CDR1 SGHTA and CDR2 FQGNSA. V was trimmed by 1 base and J by 1 base, leaving 10 bases between them. The CDR3 DNA follows: TGTGCCAGCAGCTTAGTTGGCCAGATGAACACCGGGGAGCTGTTTTTT. Protein: CASSLVGQMNTGELFF.

The chain couples TRBV6-5 to TRBJ2-5; 12 nucleotides line up with TRBD1. V lost 6 bases, J lost 4 bases, and 6 bases stayed unmatched. The CDR3 loop spans 15 amino acids. The germline V gene has CDR1 MNHEY and CDR2 SVGAGI. CDR3 bases: TGTGCCAGCAGCGCCGGGACAGGGGGCGGAGAGACCCAGTACTTC. It codes for CASSAGTGGGETQYF.

The rearrangement joins TRBV6-5 to TRBJ1-5, with 9 bases that match TRBD1. Germline V gene sequence: CDR1 MNHEY, CDR2 SVGAGI. V lost 6 bases and J lost 2; bases outside the gene matches: 5. The CDR3 spans 15 residues. The CDR3 loop reads CASSPGQGGNQPQHF. The CDR3 DNA is TGTGCCAGCAGCCCGGGACAGGGAGGCAATCAGCCCCAGCATTTT.

V is TRBV10-3 and J is TRBJ1-1; 7 bases fit TRBD1. CDR1 ENHRY and CDR2 SYGVKD come from the germline V gene. The CDR3 loop spans 14 amino acids. The trim removed 7 bases at V and 3 bases at J, leaving 8 bases unmatched. The CDR3 nucleotides are TGTGCCATCACCAGGACAGGTTCGCACACTGAAGCTTTCTTT. This sequence encodes CAITRTGSHTEAFF.

The table lists this clone with a count of one. The chain uses TRBV19 and TRBJ1-5; no firm D call. Germline V gene data show CDR1 as LNHDA and CDR2 as SQIVND (reference sequence). Trimming left V 7 bases short and J 4 bases short, with 23 bases between. The CDR3 spans 17 residues. CDR3 in DNA: TGTGCCAGTACCCCGCGGGTTAGCAATCGTCCGAATCAGCCCCAGCATTTT. Its translation is CASTPRVSNRPNQPQHF.

This sequence joins TRBV6-6 and TRBJ2-3; D gene ambiguous. CDR1 is MNHNY, CDR2 SVGAGI, per germline (reference sequence). V was clipped by 0 bases and J by 6 bases, with 1 base between them. This CDR3 spans 11 amino acids. The CDR3 coding sequence is TGTGCCAGCAGTTACTCGGATACGCAGTATTTT. It encodes CASSYSDTQYF.

The chain joins TRBV6-6 to TRBJ2-6; no clear D gene. Trimming stripped 5 bases from V and 6 bases from J, with 11 bases between. The CDR3 runs 14 residues. Germline V gives CDR1 MNHNY, CDR2 SVGAGI (reference sequence). As DNA, the CDR3 is TGTGCCAGCAGTCCGACTGTTTCGGCCAACGTCCTGACTTTC. Translated, it gives CASSPTVSANVLTF.

The chain has TRBV5-4 and TRBJ2-3, with D hard to call. Germline loops: CDR1 SGHNT, CDR2 YYREEE (reference sequence). There are 14 residues in the CDR3. Trimming pared 1 base from V and 6 bases from J, leaving 12 bases between. The CDR3 DNA is TGTGCCAGCAGCTTGTTTCCCCTCGGGGATACGCAGTATTTT. It translates to CASSLFPLGDTQYF. The full variable domain, with the rest looked up from reference TRBV5-4 and TRBJ2-3, is ETGVTQSPTHLIKTRGQQVTLRCSSQSGHNTVSWYQQALGQGPQFIFQYYREEENGRGNFPPRFSGLQFPNYSSELNVNALELDDSALYLCASSLFPLGDTQYFGPGTRLTVL.

The V call is TRBV7-9, the J call TRBJ2-1, with a weak D call TRBD1 (6 bases). Germline V gene lookup returns CDR1 SEHNR and CDR2 FQNEAQ (reference sequence). The CDR3 extends over 15 amino acids. V lost 2 bases and J lost 8, with 16 bases in between. In nucleotides, the CDR3 is TGTGCCAGCAGCTTATACACAGGGCCTGGCGATGAGCAGTTCTTC. Its translation is CASSLYTGPGDEQFF.

The rearrangement uses TRBV5-1 and TRBJ2-1; either TRBD1 or TRBD2 may supply D (5 bases each). CDR3 length: 14 amino acids. V lost 3 bases to trimming and J lost 6 bases, with 13 bases between them. Germline assignment: CDR1 SGHRS and CDR2 YFSETQ. The chain's CDR3 is CASSSGRAVNEQFF. CDR3 sequence (DNA): TGCGCCAGCAGCTCGGGACGAGCCGTCAATGAGCAGTTCTTC.

The DNA of the CDR3 is TGCGCCAGCAGCTTGGAGCCGGGACAGGGAGGTCAGCCCCAGCATTTT. Protein: CASSLEPGQGGQPQHF. The chain carries TRBV5-1 and TRBJ1-5, with TRBD1 matching 9 bases. The V gene's germline CDR1 is SGHRS and CDR2 YFSETQ. J lost 6 bases, V lost 0 bases, and 7 bases had no gene match. The CDR3 totals 16 residues.

The chain employs TRBV5-1 and TRBJ2-2; 9 nucleotides match TRBD2. Losses at the gene ends were 0 bases for V and 7 bases for J; bases not matched to a gene: 4. Germline V gives CDR1 SGHRS, CDR2 YFSETQ. CDR3 length: 15 residues. The CDR3 is CASSLVLAGSGELFF. In nucleotides, the CDR3 is TGCGCCAGCAGCTTGGTTCTAGCGGGGAGCGGGGAGCTGTTTTTT.

The chain couples TRBV2 to TRBJ2-2, with a tentative D call TRBD2 (6 bases). The CDR3 consists of 15 residues. The germline V and J ends were trimmed by 6 bases and 5 bases, with 16 bases remaining between them. CDR1 is SNHLY and CDR2 is FYNNEI in the germline V gene. CDR3 in amino acids: CASRLSGIKTGELFF. The CDR3 coding sequence is TGTGCCAGCAGGCTTAGCGGTATAAAGACCGGGGAGCTGTTTTTT. Full variable domain (remainder filled in from reference TRBV2 and TRBJ2-2): EPEVTQTPSHQVTQMGQEVILRCVPISNHLYFYWYRQILGQKVEFLVSFYNNEISEKSEIFDDQFSVERPDGSNFTLKIRSTKLEDSAMYFCASRLSGIKTGELFFGEGSRLTVL.

This clone was found a few times. The chain links TRBV7-9 to TRBJ2-7; D is possibly TRBD1 or TRBD2 (5 bases each). Germline CDR1 SEHNR, CDR2 FQNEAQ (reference sequence). This CDR3 has 13 residues. The V and J ends lost 5 bases and 0 bases respectively, with 8 bases between them. The CDR3 loop reads CASSIGASYEQYF. Here the CDR3 DNA reads TGTGCCAGCAGCATCGGGGCCTCCTACGAGCAGTACTTC.

This clone came up a few times. The chain links TRBV11-1 to TRBJ2-5, with D perhaps matching TRBD2 (5 bases). V lost 4 bases, J lost 7 bases, and 13 bases lay in between. This CDR3 has 13 amino acids. CDR1 and CDR2 (germline): SGHAT, FQDESV (reference sequence). This CDR3 reads CASSSLRRGTQYF. Here the CDR3 DNA reads TGTGCCAGCAGCTCATTGCGCCGGGGGACCCAGTACTTC.

This clone appeared a single time. The J gene is TRBJ2-2, the V gene TRBV7-3; a weak D match, TRBD2 (6 bases). The V gene lost 5 bases and the J gene lost 5 bases, with 18 bases spanning the gap. Germline V lookup: CDR1 SGHTA, CDR2 FQGTGA. The CDR3 has 16 amino acids. The CDR3 here is CASSEMAGSGTGELFF. In DNA, the CDR3 is TGTGCCAGCAGCGAAATGGCGGGGTCGGGGACCGGGGAGCTGTTTTTT.

The V gene is TRBV7-2, the J gene TRBJ2-7; the match to TRBD2 covers 7 bases. With 6 bases clipped from V and 6 bases from J, the junction kept 11 bases outside the gene matches. The CDR3 spans 14 residues. Germline values: CDR1 SGHTA, CDR2 FQGNSA. This CDR3 reads CASSLAAGLGEQYF. CDR3 DNA sequence: TGTGCCAGCAGTCTAGCAGCGGGGCTCGGCGAGCAGTACTTC.

V usage is TRBV5-6 and J usage is TRBJ1-5; D remains unclear. The CDR3 loop spans 15 amino acids. CDR1 is SGHDT and CDR2 is YYEEEE in the germline V gene. V lost 2 bases and J 0 bases, leaving 9 bases between the germline ends. The CDR3 DNA is TGTGCCAGCAGCTTTGGTTCTTATAGCAATCAGCCCCAGCATTTT. Its protein is CASSFGSYSNQPQHF.

The chain joins TRBV6-5 to TRBJ2-5; D is perhaps TRBD2 (6 bases). This CDR3 has 14 amino acids. V was cut by 5 bases and J by 7 bases, with 17 bases left in between. Germline V gene data show CDR1 as MNHEY and CDR2 as SVGAGI. As DNA, the CDR3 is TGTGCCAGCAGTGGCCCGGAGGGGTTGTGGACCCAGTACTTC. As protein: CASSGPEGLWTQYF.

The CDR3 spells CASSQVPGHPCTYEQYF. CDR3 DNA: TGCGCCAGCAGCCAAGTTCCGGGACACCCCTGCACCTACGAGCAGTACTTC. V usage is TRBV4-1 and J usage is TRBJ2-7, with D possibly TRBD1 on 6 matching bases. CDR3 length: 17 amino acids. V was cut by 1 base and J by 2 bases, with 18 bases left in between. Germline loops: CDR1 MGHRA, CDR2 YSYEKL.

The chain employs TRBV4-1 and TRBJ2-1; 8 bases agree with TRBD2. This CDR3 is 15 amino acids long. Germline values: CDR1 MGHRA, CDR2 YSYEKL. The junction had 9 bases not matched to a gene; V was cut back by 2 bases and J by 9 bases. For the CDR3, the DNA is TGCGCCAGCAGCCAACGGGGGGGCCCAACTGGTGAGCAGTTCTTC. Protein: CASSQRGGPTGEQFF.

The V call is TRBV27, the J call TRBJ1-6; D is perhaps TRBD1 (5 bases). Per the germline V gene, CDR1 is MNHEY and CDR2 is SMNVEV (reference sequence). V dropped 0 bases and J dropped 6 bases, with 9 bases sitting between them. CDR3 size: 15 residues. DNA for the CDR3: TGTGCCAGCAGTTTATCGGGGGAGGGTAATTCACCCCTCCACTTT. It codes for CASSLSGEGNSPLHF.

The chain couples TRBV30 to TRBJ1-3; no clear D. V lost 1 base to trimming and J lost 1 base, with 5 bases between them. Looked up from germline, CDR1 is GTSNPN and CDR2 is SVGIG (reference sequence). This CDR3 comprises 13 residues. Written as DNA, the CDR3 is TGTGCCTGGAGTGCCAGATCTGGAAACACCATATATTTT. It yields the protein CAWSARSGNTIYF.

The J gene is TRBJ1-5, the V gene TRBV7-2; D gene unclear. The germline V gene has CDR1 SGHTA and CDR2 FQGNSA. The CDR3 sequence is 16 residues long. V lost 1 base and J 0 bases, leaving 10 bases between the germline ends. This CDR3 is CASSLVESYSNQPQHF. The CDR3 DNA is TGTGCCAGCAGCTTAGTCGAAAGCTATAGCAATCAGCCCCAGCATTTT.

The V gene is TRBV7-3, the J gene TRBJ1-2; D is uncertain. Germline V lookup: CDR1 SGHTA, CDR2 FQGTGA. The CDR3 is 15 residues long. V was clipped by 1 base and J by 6 bases, with 15 bases between them. The CDR3 region is CASSLMGHALDGYTF. The CDR3 DNA follows: TGTGCCAGCAGCTTAATGGGCCACGCCTTAGATGGCTACACCTTC.

V gene TRBV7-9 combines with J gene TRBJ2-3; D possibly corresponds to TRBD1 (7 bases). V dropped 4 bases and J dropped 5 bases, with 19 bases sitting between them. The CDR3 has 16 amino acids. Germline CDR1 is SEHNR and CDR2 is FQNEAQ (reference sequence). The CDR3 coding sequence is TGTGCCAGCAGCTCCAACAGGGGACTCCGCGTAGATACGCAGTATTTT. Protein product: CASSSNRGLRVDTQYF.

This clone was seen only once. The CDR3 DNA sequence: TGTGCCAGCAGCTCGGACCGTCAACCCTATGGCTACACCTTC. This codes for CASSSDRQPYGYTF. The chain joins TRBV7-8 to TRBJ1-2; D is unclear. Trimming took 4 bases from V and 4 from J, leaving 13 bases between them. This CDR3 has 14 residues. Germline CDR1 SGHVS, CDR2 FQNEAQ.